The 16 T cell receptor beta chains below were found in one sample sequenced in a study of cytomegalovirus exposure and HLA in healthy donors. PCR used 60 Vbeta primers and 13 Jbeta primers. Only in-frame clones appear in the TCRdb table, and some are missing; sequencing was by immunoSEQ multiplex PCR. The sample has about 170,000 clones, almost 85% seen once. The sequencing sample was made of PBMCs. All receptors come from a girl aged 10 to 17 in good health and CMV-seropositive.

V and J are TRBV5-4 and TRBJ2-3; 7 bases agree with TRBD1. Trimming took 2 bases from V and 1 from J; bases not matched to a gene: 4. Germline V gene data show CDR1 as SGHNT and CDR2 as YYREEE (reference sequence). The CDR3 contains 15 residues. In DNA form, the CDR3 reads TGTGCCAGCAGCTTCGGTGGACAGGGCACAGATACGCAGTATTTT. Translating gives CASSFGGQGTDTQYF.

Notes on this clone: This sample also contains other DNA sequences that code for the same CDR3. V is TRBV27 and J is TRBJ2-7; perhaps TRBD1 as D (6 bases). The V end lost 5 bases, the J end lost 3 bases, and 8 bases lay between the germline ends. In germline, CDR1 is MNHEY, CDR2 SMNVEV (reference sequence). The CDR3 spans 12 residues. The DNA of the CDR3 is TGTGCCAGCAGTCCGACAGGCTACGAGCAGTACTTC. Translation: CASSPTGYEQYF.

Details on this clone: The same CDR3 can be traced to other DNA sequences in this sample. CDR3 sequence: CASSLTNRGYEQYF. The CDR3, as DNA: TGTGCCAGCAGTTTAACGAACAGGGGGTACGAGCAGTACTTC. The chain carries TRBV27 and TRBJ2-7; 8 bases align to TRBD1. V was clipped by 2 bases and J by 4 bases; unmatched bases: 4. The germline gives CDR1 MNHEY, CDR2 SMNVEV (reference sequence). This CDR3 has 14 residues.

V usage is TRBV7-9 and J usage is TRBJ1-2; 11 bases are a match to TRBD1. CDR3 length: 17 residues. The germline CDR1 and CDR2 sequences are SEHNR and FQNEAQ (reference sequence). V dropped 5 bases and J dropped 1; count of bases not matched to a gene: 9. The CDR3: CASSPPDRGRYNYGYTF. The CDR3, as DNA: TGTGCCAGCAGCCCCCCGGACAGGGGGCGTTATAACTATGGCTACACCTTC.

This sequence joins TRBV4-2 and TRBJ2-5; no clear D. This CDR3 has 13 residues. V was clipped by 5 bases and J by 5 bases, with 12 bases between them. Per the germline V gene, CDR1 is LGHNA and CDR2 is YNFKEQ. CDR3 residues: CASSETEWETQYF. The CDR3 region has the DNA TGTGCCAGCAGCGAAACGGAGTGGGAGACCCAGTACTTC.

In regard to this clone: The same CDR3 can be traced to other DNA sequences in this sample. V usage is TRBV5-1 and J usage is TRBJ1-1, with 8 bases fitting TRBD1. V shed 2 bases, J shed 5 bases, and the junction held 5 bases outside the gene matches. Germline V gives CDR1 SGHRS, CDR2 YFSETQ. The CDR3 sequence is 14 residues long. CDR3 loop: CASSLTTGGTEAFF. The DNA for the CDR3 is TGCGCCAGCAGCTTAACTACAGGGGGGACTGAAGCTTTCTTT.

The chain employs TRBV5-1 and TRBJ2-1; a possible D gene is TRBD2 (6 bases). CDR3 length: 12 residues. V was pared by 4 bases and J by 4 bases, with 6 bases between. The germline CDR1 and CDR2 sequences are SGHRS and YFSETQ. The CDR3 reads CASSAGYNEQFF. The CDR3 DNA reads as TGCGCCAGCAGCGCGGGGTACAATGAGCAGTTCTTC.

V is TRBV7-3 and J is TRBJ2-6; the D is unclear. The V and J ends lost 5 bases and 0 bases respectively, with 5 bases between them. CDR1 and CDR2 (germline): SGHTA, FQGTGA. This CDR3 comprises 14 residues. The DNA of the CDR3 is TGTGCCAGCAGCCCATCCTCTGGGGCCAACGTCCTGACTTTC. It encodes CASSPSSGANVLTF.

The chain recombines TRBV4-1 with TRBJ2-1; 12 nucleotides agree with TRBD2. Germline V gene lookup returns CDR1 MGHRA and CDR2 YSYEKL. V was pared by 2 bases and J by 5 bases, with 7 bases of the junction left unmatched. The CDR3 is 17 amino acids. CDR3 sequence: CASSQYKLAGGNNEQFF. In nucleotides, the CDR3 is TGCGCCAGCAGCCAATACAAGCTAGCGGGGGGGAACAATGAGCAGTTCTTC.

CDR3 nucleotide sequence: TGTGCCAGCAAGGGGACCTGGACAGGGGAGTACGAGCAGTACTTC. This encodes CASKGTWTGEYEQYF. J is TRBJ2-7 and V is TRBV6-5; 9 nucleotides agree with TRBD1. The V and J ends lost 7 bases and 4 bases, in that order; junction bases with no gene match: 11. This CDR3 is 15 amino acids long. Germline-derived CDR1 and CDR2 are MNHEY and SVGAGI.

This clone was seen just once. The gene calls are TRBV5-6 and TRBJ1-2; 9 nucleotides match TRBD1. Germline V gene data show CDR1 as SGHDT and CDR2 as YYEEEE. This CDR3 has 13 residues. V lost 4 bases and J lost 4; bases outside the gene matches: 2. This CDR3 reads CASSPGQGYGYTF. Here the CDR3 DNA reads TGTGCCAGCAGCCCGGGACAGGGCTATGGCTACACCTTC.

This clone was counted a single time. The chain links TRBV2 to TRBJ2-7, with 7 bases aligning to TRBD1. CDR1 and CDR2 (germline): SNHLY, FYNNEI. Trimming cost V 10 bases and J 1 base; bases outside gene matches: 7. This CDR3 region has 13 residues. CDR3 sequence reads: CATSRQGSYEQYF. CDR3 sequence (DNA): TGTGCCACCTCGAGACAGGGATCCTACGAGCAGTACTTC.

V is TRBV7-9 and J is TRBJ1-1; no firm D call. V was shortened by 1 base and J by 4 bases, with 10 bases between the two germline ends. CDR1 and CDR2 (germline): SEHNR, FQNEAQ (reference sequence). The CDR3 length is 14 residues. CDR3 sequence reads: CASSLVFLSTEAFF. CDR3 bases: TGTGCCAGCAGCTTAGTCTTTCTGTCCACTGAAGCTTTCTTT.

The chain recombines TRBV10-1 with TRBJ2-3; TRBD2 agrees at 9 bases. CDR3 length equals 15 residues. Germline loops: CDR1 WNHNN, CDR2 SYGVQD (reference sequence). After removal of 3 bases from V and 5 bases from J, the junction contained 6 bases not matched to a gene. The CDR3 sequence is CASSDSSGAGDTQYF. The CDR3 nucleotides read TGCGCCAGCAGTGACTCTAGCGGGGCGGGAGATACGCAGTATTTT.

The chain combines TRBV27 with TRBJ2-1, with unresolved D. V dropped 4 bases and J dropped 2 bases, with 15 bases sitting between them. This CDR3 is built from 16 residues. The germline V gene has CDR1 MNHEY and CDR2 SMNVEV (reference sequence). The DNA of the CDR3 is TGTGCCAGCAGTTCCCCCTCGGCAGGAACCTACAATGAGCAGTTCTTC. It codes for CASSSPSAGTYNEQFF.

The chain employs TRBV7-2 and TRBJ2-3, with 9 bases matching TRBD1. This CDR3 is built from 16 residues. The germline CDR1 and CDR2 sequences are SGHTA and FQGNSA. Losses at the gene ends were 5 bases for V and 0 bases for J; bases not matched to a gene: 6. CDR3 sequence: CASSLTGTGSTDTQYF. CDR3 in DNA: TGTGCCAGCAGCCTTACCGGGACAGGGAGCACAGATACGCAGTATTTT.